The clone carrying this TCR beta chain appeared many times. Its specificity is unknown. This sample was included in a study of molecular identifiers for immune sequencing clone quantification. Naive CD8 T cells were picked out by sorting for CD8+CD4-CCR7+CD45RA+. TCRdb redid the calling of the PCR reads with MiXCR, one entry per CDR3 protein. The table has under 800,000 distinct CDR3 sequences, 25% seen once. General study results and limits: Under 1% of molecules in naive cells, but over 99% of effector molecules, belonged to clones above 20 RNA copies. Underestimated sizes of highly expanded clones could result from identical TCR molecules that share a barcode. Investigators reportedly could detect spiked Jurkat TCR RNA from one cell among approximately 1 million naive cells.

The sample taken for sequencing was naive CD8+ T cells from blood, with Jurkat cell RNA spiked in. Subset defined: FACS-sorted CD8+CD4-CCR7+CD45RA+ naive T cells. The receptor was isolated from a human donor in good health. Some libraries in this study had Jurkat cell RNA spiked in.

CDR3 protein: CASSEWGSGVGLQPQHF. The CDR3 DNA is TGTGCCAGCAGTGAATGGGGATCGGGAGTGGGTTTACAGCCCCAGCATTTT. J is TRBJ1-5 and V is TRBV6-1; unclear D gene. The V and J ends lost 2 bases and 7 bases respectively, with 21 bases between them. The CDR3 is 17 residues long. CDR1 is MNHNS, CDR2 SASEGT, per germline.